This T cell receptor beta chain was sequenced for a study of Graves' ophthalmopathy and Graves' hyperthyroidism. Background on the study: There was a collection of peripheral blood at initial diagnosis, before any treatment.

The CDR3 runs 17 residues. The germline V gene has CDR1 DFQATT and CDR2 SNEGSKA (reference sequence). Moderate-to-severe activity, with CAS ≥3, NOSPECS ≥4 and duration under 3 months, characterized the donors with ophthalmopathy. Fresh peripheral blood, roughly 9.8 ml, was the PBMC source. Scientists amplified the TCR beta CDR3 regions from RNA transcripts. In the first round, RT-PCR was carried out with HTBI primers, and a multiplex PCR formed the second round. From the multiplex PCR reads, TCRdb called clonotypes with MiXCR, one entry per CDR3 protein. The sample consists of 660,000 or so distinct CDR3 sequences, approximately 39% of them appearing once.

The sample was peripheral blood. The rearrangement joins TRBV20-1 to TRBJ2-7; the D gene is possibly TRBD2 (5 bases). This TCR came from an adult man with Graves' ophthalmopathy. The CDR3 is CSVDLPPPEAVYNEQYF. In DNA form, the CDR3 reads TGCAGCGTTGACCTTCCGCCCCCGGAGGCCGTCTACAATGAGCAGTACTTC.